This TCR beta chain stems from a study of blood T cell repertoires in COVID-19. Study-wide background: COVID-19 samples collected from the United States, Italy and Spain covered acute and convalescent phases. PBMCs, B-cell-depleted T cells, or T cells provided the cDNA or gDNA that made up the material.

This clone was seen a single time. Losses at the gene ends were 7 bases for V and 5 bases for J; bases not matched to a gene: 3. The CDR3 is 13 residues long. CDR1 and CDR2 from the germline V gene are GTSNPN and SVGIG (reference sequence). Original processing notes: Amplified reference gene primers provided the basis for estimating nucleated cell counts. Profiling relied on immunoSEQ multiplex PCR, and the TCRdb table lists in-frame clones only, not all of them. The V and J calls and clone size come from that table; D and trimming were worked out from the DNA. The table includes about 91,000 clones, approximately 90% detected once.

The source material was peripheral blood. V gene TRBV30 combines with J gene TRBJ2-1; TRBD2 agrees at 12 bases. This clonotype was obtained from a woman older than 75 with active COVID-19. CDR3 bases: TGTGCCTCCCGGACTAGCGGGAACAATGAGCAGTTCTTC. The encoded protein is CASRTSGNNEQFF.